This T cell receptor (beta chain) was documented in a study of CD8+ T cells in alopecia areata. As for the study in general: Treatment with tofacitinib (6 to 18 months) was followed by 6 months off drug.

V was cut by 5 bases and J by 5 bases, with 18 bases left in between. CDR1 is SQVTM, CDR2 ANQGSEA, per germline. The CDR3 extends over 15 amino acids. In each case, RNA was isolated and then reverse transcribed into cDNA as the sequencing template. Measured with immunoSEQ multiplex PCR; TCRdb has only the in-frame clones, and not every one. The table shows tens of thousands of clones, with roughly 44% occurring only once. Researchers gathered lesional scalp punch biopsies and peripheral blood from patients with alopecia areata. Here the sequenced sample was CD8+ T cells sorted from blood, taken at week 0. The rearrangement joins TRBV29-1 to TRBJ2-2, with D possibly being TRBD2 (7 bases). This sequence was found in a human donor with alopecia areata. The CDR3 DNA reads as TGCAGCGTTTGGGGGGGCCGATTGGGAACCGGGGAGCTGTTTTTT. This translates into CSVWGGRLGTGELFF.